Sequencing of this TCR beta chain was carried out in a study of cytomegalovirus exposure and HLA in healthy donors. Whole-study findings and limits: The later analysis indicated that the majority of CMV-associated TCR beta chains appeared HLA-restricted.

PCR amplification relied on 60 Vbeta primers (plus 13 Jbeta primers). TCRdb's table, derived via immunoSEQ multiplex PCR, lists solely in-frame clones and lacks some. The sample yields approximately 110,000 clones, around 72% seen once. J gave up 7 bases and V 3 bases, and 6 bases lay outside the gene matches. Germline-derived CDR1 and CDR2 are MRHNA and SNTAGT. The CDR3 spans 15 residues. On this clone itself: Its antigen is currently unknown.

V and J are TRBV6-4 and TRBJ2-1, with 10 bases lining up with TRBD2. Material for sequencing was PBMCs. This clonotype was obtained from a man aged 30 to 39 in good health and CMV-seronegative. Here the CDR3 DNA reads TGTGCCAGCAGTGAACAAGCGGGAGGGGGAAATGAGCAGTTCTTC. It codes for CASSEQAGGGNEQFF.